This T cell receptor beta chain came from a study of molecular identifiers for immune sequencing clone quantification. Germline V CDR1 and CDR2: MNHEY, SMNVEV (reference sequence). The V end was cut by 2 bases, the J end by 3 bases, with 8 bases between. The CDR3 is 14 amino acids. MiXCR, run by TCRdb on the PCR reads, gives a single entry per CDR3 protein. Of around 470,000 distinct CDR3 sequences listed, about a fifth are singletons. This clonotype occurred a few times. The sequenced material came from naive CD8+ T cells from blood, with Jurkat cell RNA spiked in. The subset: FACS-sorted CD8+CD4-CCR7+CD45RA+ naive T cells. V and J are TRBV27 and TRBJ2-4; D tentatively fits TRBD1 or TRBD2 (6 bases each). This clonotype was sampled from a human donor in good health. Some libraries in this study had Jurkat cell RNA spiked in. CDR3 amino acids: CASSLRGVKNIQYF. The CDR3, as DNA: TGTGCCAGCAGTTTAAGGGGGGTCAAAAACATTCAGTACTTC.